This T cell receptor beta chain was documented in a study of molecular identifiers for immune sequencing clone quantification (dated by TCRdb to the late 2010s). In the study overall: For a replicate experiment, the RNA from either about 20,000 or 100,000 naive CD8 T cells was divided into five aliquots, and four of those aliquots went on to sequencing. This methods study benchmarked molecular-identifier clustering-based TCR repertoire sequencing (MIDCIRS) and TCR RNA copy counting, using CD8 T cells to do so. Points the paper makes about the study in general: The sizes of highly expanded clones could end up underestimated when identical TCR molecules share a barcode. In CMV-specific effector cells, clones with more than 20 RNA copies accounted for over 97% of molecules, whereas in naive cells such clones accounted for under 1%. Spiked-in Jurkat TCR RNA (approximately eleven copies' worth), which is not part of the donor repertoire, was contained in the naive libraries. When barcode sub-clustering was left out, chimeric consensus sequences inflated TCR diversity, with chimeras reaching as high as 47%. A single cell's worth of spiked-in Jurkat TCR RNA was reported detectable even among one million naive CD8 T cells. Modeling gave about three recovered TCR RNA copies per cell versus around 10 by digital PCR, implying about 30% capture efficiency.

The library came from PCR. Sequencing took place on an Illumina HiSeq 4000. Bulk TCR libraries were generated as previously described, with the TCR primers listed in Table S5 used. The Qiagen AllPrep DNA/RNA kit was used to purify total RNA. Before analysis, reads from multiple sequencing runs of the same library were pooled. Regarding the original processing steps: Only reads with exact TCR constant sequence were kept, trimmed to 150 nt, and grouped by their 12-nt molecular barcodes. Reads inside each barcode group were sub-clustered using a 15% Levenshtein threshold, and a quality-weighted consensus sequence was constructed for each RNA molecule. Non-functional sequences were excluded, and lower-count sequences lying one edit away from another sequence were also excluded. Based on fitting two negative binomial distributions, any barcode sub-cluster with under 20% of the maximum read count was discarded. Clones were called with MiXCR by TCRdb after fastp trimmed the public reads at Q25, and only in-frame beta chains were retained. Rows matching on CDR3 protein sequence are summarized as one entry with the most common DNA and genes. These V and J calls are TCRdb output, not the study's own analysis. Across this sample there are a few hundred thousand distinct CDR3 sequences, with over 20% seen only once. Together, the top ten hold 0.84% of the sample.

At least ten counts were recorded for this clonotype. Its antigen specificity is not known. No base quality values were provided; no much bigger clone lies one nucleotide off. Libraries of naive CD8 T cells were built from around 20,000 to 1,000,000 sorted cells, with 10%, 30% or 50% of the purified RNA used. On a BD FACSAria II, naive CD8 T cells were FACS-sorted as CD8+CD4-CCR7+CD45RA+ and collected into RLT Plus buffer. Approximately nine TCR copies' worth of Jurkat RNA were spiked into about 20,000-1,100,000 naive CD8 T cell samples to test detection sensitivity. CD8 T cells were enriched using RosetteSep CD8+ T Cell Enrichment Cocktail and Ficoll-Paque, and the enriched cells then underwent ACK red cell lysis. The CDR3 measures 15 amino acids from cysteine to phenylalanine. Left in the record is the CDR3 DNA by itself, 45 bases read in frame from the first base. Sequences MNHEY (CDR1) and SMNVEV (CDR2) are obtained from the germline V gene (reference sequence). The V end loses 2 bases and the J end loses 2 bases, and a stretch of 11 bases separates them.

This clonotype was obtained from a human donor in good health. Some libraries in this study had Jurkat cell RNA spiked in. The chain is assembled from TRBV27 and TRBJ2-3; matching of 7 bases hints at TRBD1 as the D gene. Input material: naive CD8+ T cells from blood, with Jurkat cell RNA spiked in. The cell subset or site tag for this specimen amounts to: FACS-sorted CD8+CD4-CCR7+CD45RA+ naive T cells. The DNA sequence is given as TGTGCCAGCAGTTTAGCGGGACAGTTCACAGATACGCAGTATTTT. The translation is CASSLAGQFTDTQYF.